This is a list of T cell receptor beta chains from one sample in a study of PD-1 blockade in classical Hodgkin lymphoma. The method was immunoSEQ multiplex PCR; TCRdb's version includes in-frame clones alone and lacks a portion of them. The table includes under 130,000 clones, 89% detected once. This specimen was peripheral blood mononuclear cells (PBMCs), taken before the fourth cycle of nivolumab. The receptor source for this set is a human donor with classical Hodgkin lymphoma. The CDR3 runs from the conserved cysteine through the conserved F or W. The D gene is left open where the match is weak. Only some rows state a clone size, as once, few, many or a class for expanded clones.

j_call clone_size d_call v_call cdr3_aa cdr3_nt
TRBJ2-5 NA TRBD1 TRBV5-4 CASSWTGTVQETQYF TGTGCCAGCAGCTGGACAGGGACCGTCCAAGAGACCCAGTACTTC
TRBJ1-2 NA NA TRBV19 CASSMGSSSYGYTF TGTGCCAGTAGTATGGGATCTAGCAGCTATGGCTACACCTTC
TRBJ1-1 NA NA TRBV28 CASSLGRGLGAEAFF TGTGCCAGCAGTTTAGGGAGGGGCTTAGGTGCTGAAGCTTTCTTT
TRBJ2-7 NA NA TRBV5-4 CASSSRAAHEQYF TGTGCCAGCAGCTCTAGGGCCGCCCACGAGCAGTACTTC
TRBJ2-1 few NA TRBV27 CASSVGPPPTYNEQFF TGTGCCAGCAGTGTGGGACCCCCACCCACCTACAATGAGCAGTTCTTC
TRBJ1-1 NA NA TRBV7-2 CASSFDGTEAFF TGTGCCAGCAGCTTTGACGGCACTGAAGCTTTCTTT
TRBJ1-4 NA TRBD1 TRBV15 CATSTGVSRTGNEKLFF TGTGCCACCAGCACGGGGGTGAGCAGGACAGGGAATGAAAAACTGTTTTTT
TRBJ2-1 NA NA TRBV19 CASSTRGQSSYNEQFF TGTGCCAGTAGTACCAGGGGACAAAGCTCCTACAATGAGCAGTTCTTC
TRBJ1-5 NA NA TRBV6-1 CASSERGDQPQHF TGTGCCAGCAGTGAAAGGGGTGATCAGCCCCAGCATTTT
TRBJ1-5 NA NA TRBV30 CAWSVYSNQPQHF TGTGCCTGGAGTGTTTATAGCAATCAGCCCCAGCATTTT